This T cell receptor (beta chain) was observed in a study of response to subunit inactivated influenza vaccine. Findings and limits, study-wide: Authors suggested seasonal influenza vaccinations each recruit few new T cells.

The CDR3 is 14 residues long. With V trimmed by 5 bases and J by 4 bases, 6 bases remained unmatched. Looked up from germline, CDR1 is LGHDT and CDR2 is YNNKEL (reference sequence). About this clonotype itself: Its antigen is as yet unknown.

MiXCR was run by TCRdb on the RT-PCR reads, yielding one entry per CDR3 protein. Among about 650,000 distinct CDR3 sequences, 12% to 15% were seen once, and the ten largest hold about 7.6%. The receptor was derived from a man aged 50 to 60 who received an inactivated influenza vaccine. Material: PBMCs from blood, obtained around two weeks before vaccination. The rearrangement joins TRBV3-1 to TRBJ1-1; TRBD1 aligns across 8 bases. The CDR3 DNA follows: TGTGCCAGCAGCATCCACAGGGGGGGCACTGAAGCTTTCTTT. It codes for CASSIHRGGTEAFF. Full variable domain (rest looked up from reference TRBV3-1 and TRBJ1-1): DTAVSQTPKYLVTQMGNDKSIKCEQNLGHDTMYWYKQDSKKFLKIMFSYNNKELIINETVPNRFSPKSPDKAHLNLHINSLELGDSAVYFCASSIHRGGTEAFFGQGTRLTVV.